The next 31 T cell receptor beta chains were all read from a single sample in a study of blood T cell repertoires in COVID-19. TCRdb keeps only in-frame clones here, not all; method: immunoSEQ multiplex PCR. The sample holds approximately 11,000 clones, around 90% seen once. The source material was peripheral blood. The receptors come from a woman aged 55 to 70 with active COVID-19.

V gene TRBV2 combines with J gene TRBJ2-2; D is ambiguous. The CDR3 spans 11 residues. CDR1 is SNHLY, CDR2 FYNNEI, per germline. The V end lost 8 bases, the J end lost 8 bases, and 9 bases lay between the germline ends. Here the CDR3 DNA reads TGTGCCAGCTCTGGGCTAGGGGAGCTGTTTTTT. It codes for CASSGLGELFF.

The chain links TRBV7-2 to TRBJ2-3; 7 bases align to TRBD2. Trimming took 2 bases from V and 0 from J; bases not matched to a gene: 5. The germline gives CDR1 SGHTA, CDR2 FQGNSA. The CDR3 extends over 16 amino acids. The CDR3 sequence: CASSLRGEGSTDTQYF. The CDR3 region has the DNA TGTGCCAGCAGCTTACGGGGGGAAGGTAGCACAGATACGCAGTATTTT.

The chain is built from TRBV12-3 or TRBV12-4 and TRBJ2-7; the D gene is possibly TRBD2 (6 bases). This CDR3 has 11 amino acids. V lost 5 bases and J lost 6, with 8 bases in between. CDR3 DNA sequence: TGTGCCAGCAGTCGGAGGGGCGAGCAGTACTTC. Amino acids: CASSRRGEQYF.

The chain recombines TRBV18 with TRBJ1-1; D perhaps matches TRBD1 (6 bases). Germline CDR1 is KGHSH and CDR2 is LQKENI. This CDR3 region has 14 residues. V lost 4 bases and J 1 base, leaving 10 bases between the germline ends. DNA for the CDR3: TGTGCCAGCTCACGAGGACAGTCGAACACTGAAGCTTTCTTT. Translated, it gives CASSRGQSNTEAFF.

Notes on this clone: An end of the junction differs from the germline gene, which may be a read error. The V gene is TRBV3-1 (or the pseudogene TRBV3-2), the J gene TRBJ2-1, with 8 bases fitting TRBD2. The CDR3 has 17 residues. From germline, CDR1 is LGHDT and CDR2 YNNKEL (reference sequence). The CDR3 bases are TGTGCCAGCAGCCCGGGAGGAGCGGGAGCGTCCTACAATAAGCAGTTCTTC. Protein sequence: CASSPGGAGASYNKQFF.

The chain carries TRBV11-2 and TRBJ2-3; 14 bases line up with TRBD2. Trimming removed 5 bases from V and 2 bases from J; junction bases left unmatched: 12. CDR3 length: 19 amino acids. Germline-derived CDR1 and CDR2 are SGHAT and FQNNGV. This chain's CDR3 is CASSAPTSGRALNTDTQYF. The CDR3 DNA sequence: TGTGCCAGCAGCGCCCCGACTAGCGGGAGGGCTCTGAACACAGATACGCAGTATTTT.

This chain connects TRBV6-5 to TRBJ2-3, with 7 nucleotides matching TRBD1. Trimming took 6 bases from V and 3 from J; bases not matched to a gene: 9. Per germline, CDR1 MNHEY and CDR2 SVGAGI. CDR3 length: 15 residues. As DNA, the CDR3 is TGTGCCAGCAGCCTTAACAGGGGCGGAACAGATACGCAGTATTTT. Translated: CASSLNRGGTDTQYF.

The rearrangement uses TRBV18 and TRBJ2-3; 7 bases agree with TRBD1. CDR3 length: 16 residues. V shed 3 bases and J 1 base; nucleotides not matched to a gene: 7. CDR1 is KGHSH and CDR2 is LQKENI in the germline V gene. The CDR3 sequence: CASSPRTGQGTDTQYF. The CDR3, as DNA: TGTGCCAGCTCACCCCGGACAGGACAAGGCACAGATACGCAGTATTTT.

This sequence joins TRBV19 and TRBJ2-2; 16 bases map to TRBD2. After removal of 6 bases from V and 4 bases from J, the junction contained 5 bases not matched to a gene. Germline-derived CDR1 and CDR2 are LNHDA and SQIVND (reference sequence). This CDR3 comprises 17 residues. The DNA for the CDR3 is TGTGCCAGTAGGGGACTAGCGGGAGGGTGGGGCACCGGGGAGCTGTTTTTT. As protein: CASRGLAGGWGTGELFF.

This chain links TRBV5-1 with TRBJ1-4; 7 bases match TRBD1. Germline trimming cut 4 bases from V and 7 bases from J; bases unmatched to any gene: 10. Germline assignment: CDR1 SGHRS and CDR2 YFSETQ. The CDR3 is 15 amino acids. The CDR3 protein is CASSVGQALGEKLFF. Written as DNA, the CDR3 is TGCGCCAGCAGCGTCGGACAGGCGCTAGGTGAAAAACTGTTTTTT.

The gene calls are TRBV10-3 and TRBJ2-7; 7 bases map to TRBD1. V shed 3 bases, J shed 5 bases, and the junction held 7 bases outside the gene matches. The CDR3 totals 14 residues. The germline V gene encodes CDR1 ENHRY and CDR2 SYGVKD. The CDR3 spells CAISDPQGVHEQYV. The CDR3 DNA follows: TGTGCCATCAGTGATCCTCAGGGGGTCCACGAGCAGTACGTC.

The chain joins TRBV25-1 to TRBJ2-1, with 8 bases that match TRBD1. V was clipped by 5 bases and J by 13 bases; unmatched bases: 7. The CDR3 extends over 12 amino acids. The germline V gene encodes CDR1 MGHDK and CDR2 SYGVNS. CDR3 sequence reads: CASSRDRGGQFF. In nucleotides, the CDR3 is TGTGCCAGCAGTCGCGACAGGGGTGGACAGTTCTTC.

The V gene is TRBV24-1, the J gene TRBJ2-7; 11 nucleotides match TRBD1. Per germline, CDR1 KGHDR and CDR2 SFDVKD. J gave up 3 bases and V 4 bases, and 4 bases lay outside the gene matches. This CDR3 has 15 amino acids. This CDR3 is CATSEGTGGFYEQYF. Written as DNA, the CDR3 is TGTGCCACCAGTGAGGGGACAGGGGGATTCTACGAGCAGTACTTC.

V and J are TRBV29-1 and TRBJ2-1; TRBD2 matches 10 bases. V dropped 4 bases and J dropped 9; count of bases not matched to a gene: 15. Germline lookup yields CDR1 SQVTM and CDR2 ANQGSEA. CDR3 length: 16 amino acids. The CDR3: CSVGLLRSGGAGEQFF. The CDR3 DNA is TGCAGCGTTGGACTCCTACGGAGCGGGGGGGCCGGTGAGCAGTTCTTC.

The gene calls are TRBV9 and TRBJ1-1, with a tentative D call TRBD1 (5 bases). Trimming shortened V by 0 bases and J by 3 bases, and 12 bases separated the two germline ends. CDR3 length: 15 residues. Germline CDR1 and CDR2: SGDLS and YYNGEE. DNA for the CDR3: TGTGCCAGCAGCGTAGGGCAGACAGTGGACACTGAAGCTTTCTTT. Its protein product is CASSVGQTVDTEAFF.

This clone was counted only a few times. The V gene is TRBV5-1, the J gene TRBJ2-7; 8 bases are shared with TRBD2. This CDR3 has 13 amino acids. J gave up 6 bases and V 4 bases, and 6 bases lay outside the gene matches. Germline assignment: CDR1 SGHRS and CDR2 YFSETQ. The CDR3 here is CASSKTSVREQYF. The DNA for the CDR3 is TGCGCCAGCAGCAAGACTAGCGTCCGCGAGCAGTACTTC.

This sequence joins TRBV7-8 and TRBJ2-7; D is possibly TRBD2 (6 bases). From germline, CDR1 is SGHVS and CDR2 FQNEAQ. The V and J ends lost 5 bases and 3 bases respectively, with 17 bases between them. The CDR3 has 15 amino acids. The CDR3 reads CASSPIGGAHYEQYF. CDR3 in DNA: TGTGCCAGCAGCCCGATTGGCGGGGCCCACTACGAGCAGTACTTC.

The genes are TRBV7-7 and TRBJ2-3; D not resolved. V dropped 1 base and J dropped 0 bases, with 8 bases sitting between them. The CDR3 covers 15 residues. CDR1 and CDR2 (germline): SSHAT, FNYEAQ (reference sequence). Here the CDR3 DNA reads TGTGCCAGCAGCTTAGAGGAGCTTAGCACAGATACGCAGTATTTT. Translation gives CASSLEELSTDTQYF.

The chain is built from TRBV18 and TRBJ2-7; 9 bases line up with TRBD2. The CDR3 is made up of 16 amino acids. Trimming removed 2 bases from V and 0 bases from J; junction bases left unmatched: 5. Looked up from germline, CDR1 is KGHSH and CDR2 is LQKENI. The CDR3 reads CASSPSAGGSSYEQYF. The CDR3 bases are TGTGCCAGCTCACCATCAGCGGGAGGTTCCTCCTACGAGCAGTACTTC.

The gene calls are TRBV5-4 and TRBJ1-3; D is perhaps TRBD1 (6 bases). The CDR3 totals 15 residues. In germline, CDR1 is SGHNT, CDR2 YYREEE (reference sequence). V dropped 0 bases and J dropped 4 bases, with 11 bases sitting between them. The CDR3 DNA reads TGTGCCAGCAGCTTGGATCCAGGGGAGGGAAACACCATATATTTT. It translates to CASSLDPGEGNTIYF.

This rearrangement joins TRBV29-1 to TRBJ1-1, with TRBD1 as a possible D gene (6 bases). The length of the CDR3 is 13 residues. The V and J ends lost 5 bases and 4 bases respectively, with 14 bases between them. The germline V gene encodes CDR1 SQVTM and CDR2 ANQGSEA. DNA for the CDR3: TGCAGCGTTATTAACACAGGGACCACTGAAGCTTTCTTT. Protein: CSVINTGTTEAFF.

This rearrangement joins TRBV6-6 to TRBJ2-3, with D perhaps matching TRBD1 (6 bases). Per the germline V gene, CDR1 is MNHNY and CDR2 is SVGAGI (reference sequence). CDR3 length: 15 amino acids. The ends were cut back, 7 bases at V and 1 base at J, with 15 bases in the middle. CDR3 DNA: TGTGCCAGCACTAAGGGGGACCTGGGCACAGATACGCAGTATTTT. Translation: CASTKGDLGTDTQYF.

This clone was seen just once. The J gene is TRBJ1-2, the V gene TRBV19; 8 bases are a match to TRBD1. The CDR3 has 15 amino acids. J gave up 7 bases and V 6 bases, and 13 bases lay outside the gene matches. Germline lookup yields CDR1 LNHDA and CDR2 SQIVND (reference sequence). Written as DNA, the CDR3 is TGTGCCAGTAGAGATAGGGCGACAGGGGAAACTGGCTACACCTTC. It yields the protein CASRDRATGETGYTF.

J is TRBJ1-2 and V is TRBV19, with D maybe TRBD1 (5 bases). The germline CDR1 and CDR2 sequences are LNHDA and SQIVND (reference sequence). V gave up 7 bases and J gave up 2 bases, with 14 bases separating them. This CDR3 has 14 amino acids. DNA of the CDR3: TGTGCCAGTACTCAAGGGGCAGGGAACTATGGCTACACCTTC. This translates into CASTQGAGNYGYTF.

V usage is TRBV5-4 and J usage is TRBJ2-3, with D uncertain. The CDR3 covers 15 residues. Germline CDR1 is SGHNT and CDR2 is YYREEE (reference sequence). Trimming took 1 base from V and 0 from J, leaving 9 bases between them. CDR3 DNA: TGTGCCAGCAGCTTGTTCCCCCTTAGCACAGATACGCAGTATTTT. Protein: CASSLFPLSTDTQYF.

The chain uses TRBV6-5 and TRBJ1-1; D remains ambiguous. The CDR3 has 13 residues. The V gene's germline CDR1 is MNHEY and CDR2 SVGAGI. The germline V and J ends were trimmed by 2 bases and 6 bases, with 10 bases remaining between them. Here the CDR3 DNA reads TGTGCCAGCAGTTACCGAGGGCGAGCTGAAGCTTTCTTT. Its protein product is CASSYRGRAEAFF.

This clone was picked up one time. The V call is TRBV28, the J call TRBJ2-6; 9 positions match TRBD1. V gave up 3 bases and J gave up 4 bases; unmatched junction bases: 10. CDR3 size: 18 residues. Germline lookup yields CDR1 MDHEN and CDR2 SYDVKM. DNA for the CDR3: TGTGCCAGCAGTTTGTACGGCGACAGGGGGTCAGGGGCCAACGTCCTGACTTTC. It yields the protein CASSLYGDRGSGANVLTF.

J is TRBJ2-1 and V is TRBV6-1; 11 bases are a match to TRBD2. This CDR3 is 17 amino acids long. CDR1 and CDR2 from the germline V gene are MNHNS and SASEGT. The junction had 12 bases not matched to a gene; V was cut back by 4 bases and J by 7 bases. The CDR3 coding sequence is TGTGCCAGCAGTGCCACCGCACCTAGCGGGGGGAGGAATGAGCAGTTCTTC. Protein sequence: CASSATAPSGGRNEQFF.

The chain recombines TRBV6-5 with TRBJ2-7; 9 nucleotides align to TRBD1. The junction had 12 bases not matched to a gene; V was cut back by 7 bases and J by 5 bases. In germline, CDR1 is MNHEY, CDR2 SVGAGI. The length of the CDR3 is 15 residues. The CDR3 sequence: CASNPLNRGRHEQYF. The CDR3 DNA sequence: TGTGCCAGCAACCCGTTGAACAGGGGGCGCCACGAGCAGTACTTC.

The chain couples TRBV9 to TRBJ2-1; no clear D gene. V gave up 0 bases and J gave up 2 bases, with 9 bases separating them. This CDR3 is 15 amino acids long. Germline assignment: CDR1 SGDLS and CDR2 YYNGEE. CDR3 sequence: CASSVAWRPYNEQFF. The CDR3 coding sequence is TGTGCCAGCAGCGTAGCGTGGCGGCCCTACAATGAGCAGTTCTTC.

The chain recombines TRBV11-2 with TRBJ2-6, with TRBD2 as a possible D gene (5 bases). This CDR3 spans 15 amino acids. Germline V gene lookup returns CDR1 SGHAT and CDR2 FQNNGV. V lost 5 bases and J 8 bases, leaving 16 bases between the germline ends. This CDR3 reads CASSLLEEGTNVLTF. CDR3 sequence (DNA): TGTGCCAGCAGCCTCCTTGAAGAGGGCACCAACGTCCTGACTTTC.